This TCR beta chain came from a study of PD-L1 blockade in urothelial cancer. Time point: pretreatment peripheral blood. Clones were read by immunoSEQ multiplex PCR, and TCRdb kept only the in-frame ones, dropping some. Altogether tens of thousands of clones are present, about 81% being singletons, with the ten largest covering over 1.5%. The source material was PBMCs, sampled around atezolizumab (anti-PD-L1) treatment. The source of this sequence is a man between 65 and 80 years old with urothelial cancer.

The CDR3 loop reads CASSQDRSGGQFF. In DNA, the CDR3 is TGTGCCAGCAGCCAAGATCGGTCTGGAGGGCAGTTCTTC. V and J are TRBV14 and TRBJ2-1; D is possibly TRBD2 (5 bases). The ends were cut back, 0 bases at V and 12 bases at J, with 12 bases in the middle. There are 13 residues in the CDR3. Germline CDR1 and CDR2: SGHDN and FVKESK.